What follows is one T cell receptor (beta chain) and its context. The sample is drawn from a study of shared clonotypes between healthy human individuals. Looking at the study overall: The study drew on a couple of women and a few men aged 18 to 49 as donors. CD4 naive and CD4 memory each took three plates per donor, while CD8 naive took two and CD8 memory one.

Losses at the gene ends were 6 bases for V and 6 bases for J; bases not matched to a gene: 6. Germline CDR1 KGHSH, CDR2 LQKENI. The CDR3 runs 15 residues. From CD4+ cells came CD45RA+ naive and CD45RA-negative memory subsets. The protocol was immunoSEQ multiplex PCR, while the TCRdb copy is restricted to in-frame clones and leaves out a portion. The sample records over a million clones, nearly 99% being singletons. This chain connects TRBV18 to TRBJ2-2; TRBD2 aligns across 11 bases. The material sequenced was naive CD4+ T cells sorted from blood. As for subset: CD45RA+ positively selected. This sequence originates from a young man in good health. CDR3 protein: CASSLLAGEAGELFF. The CDR3 bases are TGTGCCAGCTCGCTACTAGCGGGAGAGGCCGGGGAGCTGTTTTTT.